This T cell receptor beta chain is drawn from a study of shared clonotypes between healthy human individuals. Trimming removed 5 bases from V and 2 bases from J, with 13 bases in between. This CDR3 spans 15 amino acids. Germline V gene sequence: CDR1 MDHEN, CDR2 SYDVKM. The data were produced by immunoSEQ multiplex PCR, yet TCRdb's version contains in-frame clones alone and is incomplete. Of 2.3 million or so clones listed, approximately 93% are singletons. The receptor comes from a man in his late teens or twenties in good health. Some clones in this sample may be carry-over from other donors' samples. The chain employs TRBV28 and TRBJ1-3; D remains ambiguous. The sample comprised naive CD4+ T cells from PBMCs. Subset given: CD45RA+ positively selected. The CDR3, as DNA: TGTGCCAGCAGTCCCCAAGATAGGCCTGGAAACACCATATATTTT. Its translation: CASSPQDRPGNTIYF.